A single T cell receptor beta chain is shown here with its context. V shed 6 bases and J 7 bases; nucleotides not matched to a gene: 7. This CDR3 is 14 amino acids long. Germline CDR1 and CDR2: MNHEY and SVGAGI. The sample belongs to a study of OX40 agonist ivuxolimab in advanced cancers. TCRdb's table, derived via immunoSEQ multiplex PCR, lists solely in-frame clones and lacks some. The table includes about 85,000 clones, around 90% detected once. The chain couples TRBV6-5 to TRBJ2-2; 8 bases are shared with TRBD1. The TCR was taken from an adult with an advanced solid tumor such as melanoma, head and neck, liver or kidney cancer. Sequencing used CD4+ or CD8+ T cells sorted from blood, obtained in a trial of the OX40 agonist ivuxolimab. The CDR3 sequence is CASSQDRDVGELFF. The CDR3, as DNA: TGTGCCAGCAGCCAGGACAGGGATGTCGGGGAGCTGTTTTTT.